These T cell receptor beta chains were read from a single sample in a study of blood T cell repertoires in COVID-19. TCRdb's table, derived via immunoSEQ multiplex PCR, lists solely in-frame clones and lacks some. The sample shows approximately 50,000 clones, just over 85% of them seen only once. The sample was peripheral blood. All receptors come from a woman older than 75 with acute or convalescent COVID-19. CDR3s include the opening cysteine and the closing phenylalanine or tryptophan.

v_call,j_call,cdr3_aa
TRBV6-1,TRBJ1-4,CASSEAQATNEKLFF
TRBV18,TRBJ2-7,CASSPEIRGQGNEQYF
TRBV19,TRBJ1-1,CASSGQGNTEAFF
TRBV5-1,TRBJ1-1,CASRLGGSMNTEAFF
TRBV29-1,TRBJ2-7,CSVTSSYEQYF
TRBV10-3,TRBJ2-1,CAISDQLGNNEQFF
TRBV11-2,TRBJ2-5,CASSSRVPGETQYF
TRBV2,TRBJ2-1,CASSERGTSSYNEQFF
TRBV5-4,TRBJ1-2,CASSSDRAGGYTF
TRBV18,TRBJ1-1,CASSPSTSTVTEAFF
TRBV7-3,TRBJ2-2,CASSRTGYRTGELFF
TRBV7-9,TRBJ2-1,CASSSGGASYNEQFF
TRBV6-4,TRBJ1-5,CASSEAPGSQPQHF
TRBV2,TRBJ1-4,CASTLRQGEKLFF
TRBV30,TRBJ2-2,CGWGRYTGELFF
TRBV7-2,TRBJ1-1,CASSFRTEAFF
TRBV6-2/TRBV6-3,TRBJ1-5,CASSYGRGYGNQPQHF
TRBV30,TRBJ1-2,CAWSRDRNGGYTF
TRBV4-1,TRBJ2-3,CASSQDSSGGTDTQYF
TRBV27,TRBJ2-1,CASSPTGTGNEQFF
TRBV2,TRBJ2-1,CASTVGRGTSSYNEQFF
TRBV6-4,TRBJ1-6,CASSRDIVNSPLHF
TRBV12-2,TRBJ1-6,CASRHVTGTQGRGTYNSPLHF
TRBV3-1/TRBV3-2,TRBJ2-3,CASSQGLAGAQGTQYF
TRBV5-1,TRBJ2-1,CASSLDRGSYNEQFF
TRBV5-6,TRBJ2-5,CASSPLNSGGAGTQYF
TRBV29-1,TRBJ2-7,CSVVRGGYEQYF
TRBV5-4,TRBJ2-1,CASSSSGFSGNEQFF
TRBV12-3/TRBV12-4,TRBJ2-2,CASSFYTGELFF
TRBV9,TRBJ2-2,CASSLFHRGLNTGELFF
TRBV18,TRBJ1-2,CASSPDFSYGYTF
TRBV30,TRBJ2-7,CAWSTGTYEQYF
TRBV7-3,TRBJ2-1,CASSQRQASRGEQFF
TRBV19,TRBJ1-2,CASSIHTFYGYTF
TRBV7-2,TRBJ2-5,CASSLTRETQYF
TRBV9,TRBJ1-2,CASSVEGQAYGYTF
TRBV5-6,TRBJ1-6,CASSLETGGNSPLHF
TRBV15,TRBJ2-5,CATSRDRLANSETQYF
TRBV2,TRBJ2-2,CAGRQDAGGTGELFF
TRBV30,TRBJ1-5,CAGGFRGANGPQHF
TRBV18,TRBJ1-2,CASSGGAGSGYTF
TRBV7-8,TRBJ1-2,CASSSQGIYGYTF
TRBV28,TRBJ2-7,CASNQLDRDEQYF
TRBV2,TRBJ1-1,CASITPGRFAEAFF
TRBV5-1,TRBJ2-3,CASGYAGGPTDTQYF
TRBV19,TRBJ1-5,CASGDRARNQPQHF
TRBV11-2,TRBJ1-6,CASSSSRTGGFSPLHF
TRBV19,TRBJ2-5,CASSSGGETQYF
TRBV3-1/TRBV3-2,TRBJ2-6,CASSQAGTGANVLTF
TRBV25-1,TRBJ1-6,CASSLRGGYNSPLHF